This T cell receptor beta chain comes out of a study of blood T cell repertoires in COVID-19. Profiling relied on immunoSEQ multiplex PCR, and the TCRdb table lists in-frame clones only, not all of them. Of about 130,000 clones in the sample, 75% to 90% were seen once. CDR3 size: 15 residues. V shed 4 bases and J shed 4 bases, with 16 bases lying between them. The germline gives CDR1 LNHDA, CDR2 SQIVND (reference sequence). The sample taken for sequencing was peripheral blood. This receptor was obtained from a man aged 60-69 years with COVID-19, enrolled during active disease. The rearrangement uses TRBV19 and TRBJ1-1, with a weak D call TRBD1 (5 bases). This CDR3 is CASSSLQGTLTEAFF. DNA for the CDR3: TGTGCCAGTAGTAGCCTCCAGGGTACCCTCACTGAAGCTTTCTTT.